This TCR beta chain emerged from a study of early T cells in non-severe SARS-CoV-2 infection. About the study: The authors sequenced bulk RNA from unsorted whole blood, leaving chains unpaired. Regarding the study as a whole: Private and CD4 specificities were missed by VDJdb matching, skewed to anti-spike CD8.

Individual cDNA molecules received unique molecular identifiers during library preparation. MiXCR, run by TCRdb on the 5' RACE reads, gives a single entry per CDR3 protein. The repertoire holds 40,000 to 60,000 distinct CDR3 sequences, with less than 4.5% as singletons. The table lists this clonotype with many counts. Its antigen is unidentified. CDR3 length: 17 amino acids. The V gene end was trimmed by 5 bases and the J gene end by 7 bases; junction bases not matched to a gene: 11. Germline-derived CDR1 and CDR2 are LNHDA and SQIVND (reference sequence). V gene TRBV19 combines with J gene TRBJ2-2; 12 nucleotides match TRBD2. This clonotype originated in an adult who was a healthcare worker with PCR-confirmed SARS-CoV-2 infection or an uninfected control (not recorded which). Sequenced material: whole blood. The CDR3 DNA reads TGTGCCAGTAGTCCTGGCGACACTAGCGGGAGGAACGGGGAGCTGTTTTTT. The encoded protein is CASSPGDTSGRNGELFF.